This record covers a single T cell receptor beta chain. The antigen remains undetermined. With 60 Vbeta and 13 Jbeta primers, the PCR was carried out. Sequencing was performed with immunoSEQ multiplex PCR; in TCRdb, only in-frame clones are kept and a portion is missing. The data hold 100,000 to 150,000 clones, with about 85% observed a single time. CDR1 and CDR2 from the germline V gene are GTSNPN and SVGIG (reference sequence). Unmatched junction bases numbered 7, after V lost 3 bases and J lost 0 bases. There are 15 residues in the CDR3. The data derive from a study of cytomegalovirus exposure and HLA in healthy donors. Study observations and caveats: 16,951 TCR beta sequences were associated with HLA alleles at 0.05 false discovery rate in a later analysis. Prediction of most subjects' HLA-A and HLA-B alleles by TCR beta sequences was reportedly accurate. A few chains tied to CMV proved CMV antigen-specific in vitro.

The V call is TRBV30, the J call TRBJ1-1; 7 positions match TRBD1. The receptor comes from a man younger than 35 in good health and CMV-seropositive. The source material was PBMCs. The CDR3 reads CAWRKRQGMNTEAFF. The CDR3 DNA follows: TGTGCCTGGAGGAAAAGACAGGGAATGAACACTGAAGCTTTCTTT.